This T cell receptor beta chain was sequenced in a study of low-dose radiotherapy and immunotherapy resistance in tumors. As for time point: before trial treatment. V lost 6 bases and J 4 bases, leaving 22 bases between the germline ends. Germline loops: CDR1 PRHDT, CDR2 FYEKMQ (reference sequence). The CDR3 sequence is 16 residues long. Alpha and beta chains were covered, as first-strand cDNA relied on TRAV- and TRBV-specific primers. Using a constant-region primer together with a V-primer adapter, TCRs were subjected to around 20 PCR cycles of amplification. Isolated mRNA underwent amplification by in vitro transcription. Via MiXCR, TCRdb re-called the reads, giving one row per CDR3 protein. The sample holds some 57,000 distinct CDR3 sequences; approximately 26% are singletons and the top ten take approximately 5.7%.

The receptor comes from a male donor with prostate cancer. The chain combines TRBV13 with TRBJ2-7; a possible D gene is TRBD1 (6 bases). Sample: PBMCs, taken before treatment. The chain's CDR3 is CASSASGVYGVYEQYF. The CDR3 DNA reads TGTGCCAGCAGTGCATCAGGGGTATATGGGGTTTACGAGCAGTACTTC. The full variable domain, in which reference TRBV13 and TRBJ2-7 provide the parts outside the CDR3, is AAGVIQSPRHLIKEKRETATLKCYPIPRHDTVYWYQQGPGQDPQFLISFYEKMQSDKGSIPDRFSAQQFSDYHSELNMSSLELGDSALYFCASSASGVYGVYEQYFGPGTRLTVT.